A selection of T cell receptor beta chains follows, all from one sample in a study of response to subunit inactivated influenza vaccine. TCRdb called the RT-PCR reads again in MiXCR, with one record for every CDR3 protein. The sample has 600,000 to 700,000 distinct CDR3 sequences; roughly 15% are singletons. This sample comprised PBMCs from blood, obtained roughly 15 days before vaccination. The receptor set was obtained from a middle-aged man who received an inactivated influenza vaccine. Each CDR3 is given with its conserved first and last residue. A D gene is named only where the DNA matches it firmly. Size is omitted from some rows. Given values are once, few, many or a class for expanded clones.

CDR3 DNA | CDR3 protein | D gene | V gene | clone size | J gene
TGTGCCTGGAGTCAGGGCGAGACCCTCCACTTT | CAWSQGETLHF | NA | TRBV30 | NA | TRBJ1-6
TGCGCCAGCAGCAACCGGGACTTAACCTACGAGCAGTACTTC | CASSNRDLTYEQYF | NA | TRBV5-1 | few | TRBJ2-7
TGTGCCATCAGCCCTCGCAGGGGGGTTGTAAATGAGCAGTTCTTC | CAISPRRGVVNEQFF | NA | TRBV7-8 | NA | TRBJ2-1
TGCGCCAGCAGCCGCGATGTGCCCGGACTCCTTAATTCACCCCTCCACTTT | CASSRDVPGLLNSPLHF | NA | TRBV4-1 | NA | TRBJ1-6
TGCAGTGCTAGGGCTAGCGGGGCCTACAATGAGCAGTTCTTC | CSARASGAYNEQFF | TRBD2 | TRBV20-1 | few | TRBJ2-1
TGCAGCGTTGAAGATCTAGGTGACACTAAGAACACCGGGGAGCTGTTTTTT | CSVEDLGDTKNTGELFF | NA | TRBV29-1 | NA | TRBJ2-2
TGCGCCAGCAGCCAGAGGGACGGGGACTTCGAGCAGTACTTC | CASSQRDGDFEQYF | NA | TRBV4-1 | few | TRBJ2-7
TGTGCCAGCAGCTTAATCAGGGCCACTGAAGCTTTCTTT | CASSLIRATEAFF | NA | TRBV7-2 | few | TRBJ1-1
TGTGCCATCAGTCAGCGGGACGGTGGCTACACCTTC | CAISQRDGGYTF | NA | TRBV10-3 | NA | TRBJ1-2
TGTGCCAGCAGTGAACCCCAGACAGGCCAAGAGACCCAGTACTTC | CASSEPQTGQETQYF | NA | TRBV25-1 | NA | TRBJ2-5
TGTGCCAGCAGCCCCGCGGCCGGGAGGCCTTACAATGAGCAGTTCTTC | CASSPAAGRPYNEQFF | TRBD2 | TRBV7-9 | once | TRBJ2-1
TGTGCCAGCAGCAGGCGTGAATCATACTTCCAGTACTTC | CASSRRESYFQYF | NA | TRBV9 | NA | TRBJ2-5
TGTGCCAGCAGTTCTCACACGGGGTTCTCCTTC | CASSSHTGFSF | NA | TRBV28 | NA | TRBJ1-2
TGTGCCAGCAGTTTATCCTCGGACAGGTTGAGCTCCTACAATGAGCAGTTCTTC | CASSLSSDRLSSYNEQFF | TRBD1 | TRBV27 | NA | TRBJ2-1
TGTGCCACCAGGCGGGGGGGCAATCAGCCCCAGCATTTT | CATRRGGNQPQHF | NA | TRBV6-2/TRBV6-3 | few | TRBJ1-5
TGTGCCAGCAGTACCCGGGACAGGGGCAACGAGCAGTACTTC | CASSTRDRGNEQYF | TRBD1 | TRBV2 | NA | TRBJ2-7
TGTGCCAGCAGTTACCCATCCGCTGGGTTCGACGAGCAGTACTTC | CASSYPSAGFDEQYF | NA | TRBV6-2/TRBV6-3 | few | TRBJ2-7
TGCGCCAGCAGCTTGACGGGCAGAGGCGCCCAAGAGACCCAGTACTTC | CASSLTGRGAQETQYF | NA | TRBV5-1 | few | TRBJ2-5
TGCGCCAGCAGCTTGCCCCTAGCGGGAGGAATTACAGATACGCAGTATTTT | CASSLPLAGGITDTQYF | TRBD2 | TRBV5-1 | few | TRBJ2-3
TGTGCCAGCAGCCAAGTTACTTACAGCACAGATACGCAGTATTTT | CASSQVTYSTDTQYF | NA | TRBV14 | few | TRBJ2-3
TGTGCCAGCAGCTTAGCGGCCCGTCCGGGGGGCGCAGATACGCAGTATTTT | CASSLAARPGGADTQYF | NA | TRBV7-6 | NA | TRBJ2-3
TGTGCCAGCAGTTATTCCCCGACAGGAACGTACGAGCAGTACTTC | CASSYSPTGTYEQYF | NA | TRBV6-5 | NA | TRBJ2-7
TGTGCCAGCAGTTACATGCCCTACAATGAGCAGTTCTTC | CASSYMPYNEQFF | NA | TRBV6-5 | few | TRBJ2-1
TGTGCCAGCAGCTCCCGGACAGGACGGAGAGATACGCAGTATTTT | CASSSRTGRRDTQYF | TRBD1 | TRBV7-2 | NA | TRBJ2-3
TGTGCCAGCAGCTCCGATTGGACTAGCGGGGGGCGGCGTATAGAGACCCAGTACTTC | CASSSDWTSGGRRIETQYF | TRBD2 | TRBV11-2 | few | TRBJ2-5
TGCGCCAGCAGCCAAGAGCTAGCGGGGGCCCTCTCCTACAATGAGCAGTTCTTC | CASSQELAGALSYNEQFF | TRBD2 | TRBV4-1 | NA | TRBJ2-1
TGTGCCACCAGCAGAGATGGGTTGGGCGAGCAGTACTTC | CATSRDGLGEQYF | NA | TRBV15 | NA | TRBJ2-7
TGTGCCAGCAGTGGCCTCAATCCCTTTACGCACAATGAGCAGTTCTTC | CASSGLNPFTHNEQFF | NA | TRBV27 | NA | TRBJ2-1
TGCAGCGTTGAAGGGGCTTCGCCCTATGGCTACACCTTC | CSVEGASPYGYTF | NA | TRBV29-1 | NA | TRBJ1-2
TGTGCCAGCAGCTTAGCCGGGATATCCTACAATGAGCAGTTCTTC | CASSLAGISYNEQFF | NA | TRBV11-3 | many | TRBJ2-1
TGTGCCACCAGCAGAGATCTACAACCCGGGGCCAACGTCCTGACTTTC | CATSRDLQPGANVLTF | NA | TRBV15 | NA | TRBJ2-6
TGCAGTGCTAGAGATGGTTGGACAGGTTCCACCGGGGAGCTGTTTTTT | CSARDGWTGSTGELFF | TRBD1 | TRBV20-1 | few | TRBJ2-2
TGTGCCAGCAGTTACTCGTCACCGGGACAGGGAAGAGAGACCCAGTACTTC | CASSYSSPGQGRETQYF | TRBD1 | TRBV6-2/TRBV6-3 | many | TRBJ2-5
TGTGCCAGCAGCCGAGGGGTCCAAACAGGGGAAGGTACGCAGTATTTT | CASSRGVQTGEGTQYF | TRBD1 | TRBV7-2 | NA | TRBJ2-3
TGCGCCAGCAGTGAATTCCGGGGCAGAAGGGCAGATACGCAGTATTTT | CASSEFRGRRADTQYF | NA | TRBV10-2 | few | TRBJ2-3
TGTGCCAGCAGTTTACGTAAGGGCCTGAACACTGAAGCTTTCTTT | CASSLRKGLNTEAFF | NA | TRBV12-3/TRBV12-4 | few | TRBJ1-1
TGCAGTGCTAGCCTCGGAGGCAGGGTCACAGATACGCAGTATTTT | CSASLGGRVTDTQYF | NA | TRBV20-1 | NA | TRBJ2-3
TGTGCCAGCAGCCATTACGGGGGCCCCCGACGTTTAGAGACCCAGTACTTC | CASSHYGGPRRLETQYF | NA | TRBV11-2 | NA | TRBJ2-5
TGCAGCGTTGAACCCACTAGGACGCAGTTCTTC | CSVEPTRTQFF | NA | TRBV29-1 | NA | TRBJ2-1
TGTGCCAGCAGGAGGTGGTCTAGCACAGATACGCAGTATTTT | CASRRWSSTDTQYF | NA | TRBV6-1 | few | TRBJ2-3
TGTGCCAGCAGCTTGGAGATAGGGATTAATTCACCCCTCCACTTT | CASSLEIGINSPLHF | NA | TRBV5-6 | NA | TRBJ1-6
TGTGCCAGCAGCCACCGGACAGGTTTCACTGAAGCTTTCTTT | CASSHRTGFTEAFF | TRBD1 | TRBV3-1 | NA | TRBJ1-1
TGCAGTGCCCGGGCCAAAGAGACCCAGTACTTC | CSARAKETQYF | NA | TRBV20-1 | NA | TRBJ2-5
TGTGCCAGCAGCCAGATCCAGGGGGACACCATATATTTT | CASSQIQGDTIYF | TRBD1 | TRBV4-2 | few | TRBJ1-3
TGTGCCAGCTCCCAAACCGGGACCGGAGCTTTCTTT | CASSQTGTGAFF | NA | TRBV2 | NA | TRBJ1-1
TGTGCCAGCAGGGACTTGGAAGCTACGAAGTATTTT | CASRDLEATKYF | NA | TRBV7-2 | NA | TRBJ2-3
TGCGCCAGCAGCCAGGGGGCCCTCGGGGGGGAGCTGTTTTTT | CASSQGALGGELFF | NA | TRBV4-3 | few | TRBJ2-2
TGTGCCAGCAGTTACCAAGGACTAGCGGGAGGGATCTACGAGCAGTACTTC | CASSYQGLAGGIYEQYF | TRBD2 | TRBV6-2/TRBV6-3 | few | TRBJ2-7
TGTGCCAGCCGCCCATTGGGGGGCGCTTCTGACGAGCAGTACTTC | CASRPLGGASDEQYF | NA | TRBV25-1 | few | TRBJ2-7
TGCAGTGCTAGATCGGGACTAGCGTATCGCCAAGAGACCCAGTACTTC | CSARSGLAYRQETQYF | TRBD2 | TRBV20-1 | NA | TRBJ2-5
TGTGCCAGCAGCTTACACAATTCCAATGAGCAGTTCTTC | CASSLHNSNEQFF | NA | TRBV7-9 | few | TRBJ2-1
TGTGCCAGCAGTTACTCTCCCCAATCAGGCTACAATGAGCAGTTCTTC | CASSYSPQSGYNEQFF | NA | TRBV6-5 | few | TRBJ2-1
TGCGCCAGCAGACATACAGGGGGCGGCCACAATGAGCAGTTCTTC | CASRHTGGGHNEQFF | TRBD1 | TRBV4-1 | NA | TRBJ2-1
TGCGCCAGCAGCCAAGATTCGGGAGGTAGCACTGAAGCTTTCTTT | CASSQDSGGSTEAFF | NA | TRBV4-3 | NA | TRBJ1-1
TGTGCCAGCAGCTTAGGGTGGATCGGCGGGAGGGCCGACAAAAACATTCAGTACTTC | CASSLGWIGGRADKNIQYF | TRBD2 | TRBV11-2 | NA | TRBJ2-4